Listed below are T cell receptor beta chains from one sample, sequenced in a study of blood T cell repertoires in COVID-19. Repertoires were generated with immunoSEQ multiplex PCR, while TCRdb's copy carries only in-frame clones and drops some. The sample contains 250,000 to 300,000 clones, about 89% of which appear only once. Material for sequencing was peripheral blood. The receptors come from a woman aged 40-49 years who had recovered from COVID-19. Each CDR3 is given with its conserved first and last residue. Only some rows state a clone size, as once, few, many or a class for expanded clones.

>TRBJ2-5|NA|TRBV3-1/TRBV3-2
CASSQVASALQETQYF
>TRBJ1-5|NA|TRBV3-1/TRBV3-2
CASSLQGSQPQHF
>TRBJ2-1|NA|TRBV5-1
CASTKTGTGGSYNEQFF
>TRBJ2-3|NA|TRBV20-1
CSASQVAGGNTQYF
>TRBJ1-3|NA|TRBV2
CASNRQGSSGNTIYF
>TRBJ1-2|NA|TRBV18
CASSPGQDSYGYTF
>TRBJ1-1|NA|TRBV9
CASSVDPGGYTEAFF
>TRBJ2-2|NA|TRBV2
CASSGRPGQFSNTGELFF
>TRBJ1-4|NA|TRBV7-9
CASSHSPSNEKLFF
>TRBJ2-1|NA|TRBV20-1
CSARPQGAVFF
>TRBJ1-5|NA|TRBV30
CAWGRGPLRPQHF
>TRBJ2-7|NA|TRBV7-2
CASSLAGTGSYEQYF
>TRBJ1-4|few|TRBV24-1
CATSDLPWDREDVPNEKLFF
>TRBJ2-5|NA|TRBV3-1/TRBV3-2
CASSQSLAAETQYF
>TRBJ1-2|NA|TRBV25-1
CASSEYKGEHGYTF
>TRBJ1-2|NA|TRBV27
CASSLSGYGYTF
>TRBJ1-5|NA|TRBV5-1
CASSLGDQPQHF
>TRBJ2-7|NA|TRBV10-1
CAKDRGQAYEQYF
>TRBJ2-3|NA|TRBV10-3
CAIRGTGETDTQYF
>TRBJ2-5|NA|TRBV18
CASSPPRREGRETQYF
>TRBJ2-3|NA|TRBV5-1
CASSAQTSGSTDTQYF
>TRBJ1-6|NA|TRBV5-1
CASRQGSSPLHF
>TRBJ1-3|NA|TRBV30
CAWSGGTGGHTIYF
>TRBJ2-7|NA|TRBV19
CASSIASGQGSEQYF
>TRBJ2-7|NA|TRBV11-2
CASSPVSGSVYEQYF
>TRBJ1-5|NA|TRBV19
CASSFSESNQPQHF
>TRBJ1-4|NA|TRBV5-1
CASSLTGGFSGEKLFF
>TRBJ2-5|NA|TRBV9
CASSVARNRQETQYF
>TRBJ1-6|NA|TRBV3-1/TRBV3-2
CASSQHRGSNSPLHF
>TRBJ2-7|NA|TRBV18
CASSPLDRGSYEQYF
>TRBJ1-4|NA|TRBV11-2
CASSSQTGATNEKLFF
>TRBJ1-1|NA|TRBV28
CASRSGVTEAFF
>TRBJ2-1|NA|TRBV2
CASSEWTSGIEQFF
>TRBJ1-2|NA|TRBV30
CAWSDGRAVGYTF
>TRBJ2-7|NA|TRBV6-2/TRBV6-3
CASSYSGTGGYEQYF
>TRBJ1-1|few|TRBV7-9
CASSTQGSVNTEAFF
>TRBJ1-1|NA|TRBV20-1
CSASQSGGEAFF
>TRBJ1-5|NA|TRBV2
CASSGSGSNQPQHF
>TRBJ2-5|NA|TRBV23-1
CASSLVYQRAIPETQYF
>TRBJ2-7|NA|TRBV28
CASSPSRQTGHEQYF
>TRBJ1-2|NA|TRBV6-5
CASSTSTGGGYTF
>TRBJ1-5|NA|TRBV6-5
CASSYSIRAVGPQHF
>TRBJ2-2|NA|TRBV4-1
CASSQWMREGRTGELFF
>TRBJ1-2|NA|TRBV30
CASITGGYGYTF
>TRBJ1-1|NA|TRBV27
CASRHSWRENTEAFF
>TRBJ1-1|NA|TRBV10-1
CASSAAGANTEAFF
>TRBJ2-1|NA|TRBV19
CASSGTGGFNEQFF
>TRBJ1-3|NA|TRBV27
CASSLGPAAGNTIYF
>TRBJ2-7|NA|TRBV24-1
CATSEGGAPIEQYF
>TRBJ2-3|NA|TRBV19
CASTPSGRRTDTQYF